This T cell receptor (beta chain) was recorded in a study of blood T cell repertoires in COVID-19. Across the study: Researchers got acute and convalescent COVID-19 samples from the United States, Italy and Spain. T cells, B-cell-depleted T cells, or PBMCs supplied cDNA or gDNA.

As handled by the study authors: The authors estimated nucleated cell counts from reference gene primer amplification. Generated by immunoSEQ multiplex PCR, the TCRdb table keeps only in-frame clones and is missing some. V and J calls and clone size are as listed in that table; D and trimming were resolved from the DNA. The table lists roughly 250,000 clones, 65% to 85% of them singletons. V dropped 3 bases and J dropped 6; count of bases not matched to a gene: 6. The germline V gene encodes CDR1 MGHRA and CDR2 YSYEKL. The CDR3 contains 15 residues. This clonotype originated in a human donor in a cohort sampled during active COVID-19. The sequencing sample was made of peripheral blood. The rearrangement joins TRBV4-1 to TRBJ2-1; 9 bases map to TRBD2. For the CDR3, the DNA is TGCGCCAGCAGCCAGGGGCGGGGGGGATCCAATGAGCAGTTCTTC. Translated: CASSQGRGGSNEQFF.